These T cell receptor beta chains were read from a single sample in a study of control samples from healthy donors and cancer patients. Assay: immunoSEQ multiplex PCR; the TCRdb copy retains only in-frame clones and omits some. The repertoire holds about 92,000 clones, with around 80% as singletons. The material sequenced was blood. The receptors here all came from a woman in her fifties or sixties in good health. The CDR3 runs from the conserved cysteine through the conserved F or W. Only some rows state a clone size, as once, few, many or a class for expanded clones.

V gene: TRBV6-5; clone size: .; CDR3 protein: CASSLAEPSERQFF
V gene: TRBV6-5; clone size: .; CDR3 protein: CASSLTANTEAFF
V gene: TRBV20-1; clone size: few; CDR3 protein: CSASSQDPRANTEAFF
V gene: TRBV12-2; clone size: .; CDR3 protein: CASRFKIQGEQYF
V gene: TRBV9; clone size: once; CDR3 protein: CASGELGRGANVLTF
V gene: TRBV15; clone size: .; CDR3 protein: CATSRDLQNTIYF
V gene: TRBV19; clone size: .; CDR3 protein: CASSEVGVDEQFF
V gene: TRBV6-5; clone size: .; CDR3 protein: CASSSGQSNTGELFF
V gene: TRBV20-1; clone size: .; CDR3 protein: CRQGGTEAFF
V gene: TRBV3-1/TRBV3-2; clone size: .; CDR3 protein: CASSPTSGGYNEQFF
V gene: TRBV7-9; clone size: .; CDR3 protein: CASSLAGTGRGYQPQHF
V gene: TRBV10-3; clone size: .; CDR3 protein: CAISESSVGRAFF
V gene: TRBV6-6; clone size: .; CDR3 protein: CASSPGTRPEQYF
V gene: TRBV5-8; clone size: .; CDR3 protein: CASSLRPLEQYF
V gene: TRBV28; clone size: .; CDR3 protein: CASSPPTTGYVLGYTF
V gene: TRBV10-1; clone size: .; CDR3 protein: CARRRGPLAGGTEAFF
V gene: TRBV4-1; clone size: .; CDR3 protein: CASSSQTGSPLHF
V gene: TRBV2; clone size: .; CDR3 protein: CASSVRSSGASSTDTQYF
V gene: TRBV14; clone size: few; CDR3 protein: CASSHQGRDEKLFF
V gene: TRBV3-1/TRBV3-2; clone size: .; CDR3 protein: CASSHLDTQYF
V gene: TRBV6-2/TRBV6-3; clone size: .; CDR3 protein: CASSYRQGNTGELFF
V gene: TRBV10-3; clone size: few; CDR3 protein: CAISDGSTDTQYF
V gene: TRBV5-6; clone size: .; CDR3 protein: CASSGGGPYGYTF
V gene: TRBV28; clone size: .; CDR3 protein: CASSFNAGGQPQHF
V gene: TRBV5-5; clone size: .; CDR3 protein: CASSYGGYNEQFF
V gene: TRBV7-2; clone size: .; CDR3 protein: CASSLTSVRETQYF
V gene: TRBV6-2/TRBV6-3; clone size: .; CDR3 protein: CASSTGTSGSNEQFF
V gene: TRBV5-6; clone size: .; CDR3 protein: CASSYRVEGNTIYF
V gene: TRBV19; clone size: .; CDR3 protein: CATTTGGHEKLFF
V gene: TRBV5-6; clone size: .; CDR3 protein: CASSPWRGGETQYF
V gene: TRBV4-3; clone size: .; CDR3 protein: CASSRLASAYEQYF